The clone carrying this T cell receptor beta chain showed up just a few times. What it recognizes is unknown. The CDR3 totals 14 residues. In germline, CDR1 is GTSNPN, CDR2 SVGIG (reference sequence). V was shortened by 3 bases and J by 0 bases, with 11 bases between the two germline ends. An Oncomine TCR Beta short-read assay was used to sequence the DNA from cultured CD4+ T cells. TCRdb re-derived calls from the PCR reads in MiXCR, one entry per CDR3 protein. The repertoire includes some 13,000 distinct CDR3 sequences, roughly 39% of them detected once, and approximately 15% sits in the top ten. The data were obtained in a study of vaccination and CD4 T cells after COVID-19. About the study: Taking of post-vaccine samples occurred a median around 70 days after dose two (range 14 to 241). The authors used overlapping spike peptides from SARS-CoV-2, HCoV-NL63, HCoV-OC43 and HCoV-229E to stimulate cells. Study findings and constraints: In convalescent patients, a median around 86% of reactive clones appeared only post-vaccination.

Treatment reported: roughly 11-day PBMC culture with coronavirus spike peptide pools or control peptides (ViraFEST assay). Wells contained two million PBMCs each, and these were cultured with about 9.9 IU/ml IL-2 and around 10 ug/ml peptide pools. Sequenced: CD4+ T cells from blood, cultured in vitro. The TCR originated in a human donor who had recovered from COVID-19. The V and J genes are TRBV30 and TRBJ1-1; no clear D. Here the CDR3 reads CAWSDNGVNTEAFF. The CDR3 coding sequence is TGTGCCTGGAGCGACAACGGGGTGAACACTGAAGCTTTCTTT.